Shown below are 16 T cell receptor beta chains from a single sample sequenced in a study of OX40 agonist ivuxolimab in advanced cancers. Profiled with immunoSEQ multiplex PCR; TCRdb holds only in-frame clones, not every one. The sample contains 37,000 or so clones, about 88% of which appear only once. The sample here was CD4+ or CD8+ T cells sorted from blood, taken in a trial of the OX40 agonist ivuxolimab. These receptors were obtained from an adult with an advanced solid tumor such as melanoma, head and neck, liver or kidney cancer.

This rearrangement joins TRBV5-1 to TRBJ1-6, with D maybe TRBD1 (6 bases). CDR1 SGHRS and CDR2 YFSETQ come from the germline V gene. This CDR3 region has 15 residues. Between the trimmed V and J ends, which lost 4 bases and 10 bases, there was a span of 18 bases. CDR3 in amino acids: CASSPGVTGGSPLHF. Written as DNA, the CDR3 is TGCGCCAGCAGCCCGGGGGTGACAGGAGGATCACCCCTCCACTTT.

In DNA form, the CDR3 reads TGTGCCAGCAGCGTAGTGGTGGGGGGGCACAATGAGCAGTTCTTC. Protein sequence: CASSVVVGGHNEQFF. The chain is built from TRBV9 and TRBJ2-1, with a weak D call TRBD2 (7 bases). CDR3 size: 15 residues. CDR1 and CDR2 from the germline V gene are SGDLS and YYNGEE. The germline V and J ends were trimmed by 0 bases and 5 bases, with 12 bases remaining between them.

The chain combines TRBV18 with TRBJ1-1, with TRBD1 identical over 9 bases. There are 14 residues in the CDR3. Germline V gene data show CDR1 as KGHSH and CDR2 as LQKENI. The J segment lost 3 bases and the V segment lost 9 bases, leaving 8 bases of the junction unmatched. The CDR3 region has the DNA TGTGCCAGTACCGGGACAGGGAGGGACACTGAAGCTTTCTTT. It yields the protein CASTGTGRDTEAFF. The full variable domain, in which reference TRBV18 and TRBJ1-1 provide the parts outside the CDR3, is NAGVMQNPRHLVRRRGQEARLRCSPMKGHSHVYWYRQLPEEGLKFMVYLQKENIIDESGMPKERFSAEFPKEGPSILRIQQVVRGDSAAYFCASTGTGRDTEAFFGQGTRLTVV.

The V gene is TRBV6-5, the J gene TRBJ2-7, with 7 bases identical to TRBD1. The CDR3 is 12 residues long. Germline V CDR1 and CDR2: MNHEY, SVGAGI. J lost 6 bases, V lost 7 bases, and 6 bases had no gene match. The CDR3 sequence is CASTRDSGEQYF. CDR3 nucleotide sequence: TGTGCCAGCACACGGGACAGCGGCGAGCAGTACTTC.

The rearrangement links TRBV19 to TRBJ1-1; D gene ambiguous. The CDR3 consists of 14 residues. V gave up 2 bases and J gave up 0 bases, with 7 bases separating them. Germline CDR1 and CDR2: LNHDA and SQIVND (reference sequence). CDR3 loop: CASSIWGMNTEAFF. The CDR3 DNA is TGTGCCAGTAGTATATGGGGTATGAACACTGAAGCTTTCTTT. Based on the CDR3 plus reference TRBV19 and TRBJ1-1, the full variable domain is DGGITQSPKYLFRKEGQNVTLSCEQNLNHDAMYWYRQDPGQGLRLIYYSQIVNDFQKGDIAEGYSVSREKKESFPLTVTSAQKNPTAFYLCASSIWGMNTEAFFGQGTRLTVV.

This clone turned up a few times. The genes are TRBV18 and TRBJ2-7, with 7 bases matching TRBD1. Germline CDR1 and CDR2: KGHSH and LQKENI. The V segment lost 1 base and the J segment 3 bases; nucleotides outside the gene matches: 3. The CDR3 sequence is 14 residues long. As DNA, the CDR3 is TGTGCCAGCTCACCACGCCGGGACAGCTACGAGCAGTACTTC. Amino acids: CASSPRRDSYEQYF.

This clone has just one count. The chain links TRBV5-4 to TRBJ2-7; possible D gene TRBD1, 6 bases. Deletions cut 4 bases from V and 6 bases from J, with 17 bases between. The V gene's germline CDR1 is SGHNT and CDR2 YYREEE (reference sequence). The CDR3 sequence is 14 residues long. CDR3 residues: CASSQAGTPSEQYF. The CDR3 bases are TGTGCCAGCAGCCAAGCCGGGACACCGAGCGAGCAGTACTTC.

The chain carries TRBV13 and TRBJ2-5, with no clear D. The CDR3 consists of 12 residues. Germline CDR1 reads PRHDT; CDR2 reads FYEKMQ (reference sequence). V dropped 4 bases and J dropped 14 bases, with 17 bases sitting between them. This CDR3 is CASSSEDTGLYF. CDR3 in DNA: TGTGCCAGCAGCTCTGAAGATACCGGGCTCTACTTC.

J is TRBJ1-2 and V is TRBV5-4; D perhaps matches TRBD1 (6 bases). The CDR3 totals 15 residues. CDR1 is SGHNT, CDR2 YYREEE, per germline (reference sequence). V lost 4 bases to trimming and J lost 2 bases, with 15 bases between them. In DNA form, the CDR3 reads TGTGCCAGCAGCCGCGGGACAAAATTAAACTATGGCTACACCTTC. Protein sequence: CASSRGTKLNYGYTF.

The rearrangement uses TRBV6-1 and TRBJ1-5; D gene unclear. Between the trimmed V and J ends, which lost 5 bases and 5 bases, there was a span of 10 bases. Germline lookup yields CDR1 MNHNS and CDR2 SASEGT. The CDR3 spans 13 residues. CDR3 protein: CASSPLGDQPQHF. The CDR3 nucleotides are TGTGCCAGCAGTCCCCTGGGTGATCAGCCCCAGCATTTT.

The chain is built from TRBV5-1 and TRBJ2-3; D may be TRBD2 (7 bases). The CDR3 covers 17 residues. Trimming stripped 0 bases from V and 5 bases from J, with 19 bases between. Germline values: CDR1 SGHRS, CDR2 YFSETQ. CDR3 loop: CASSLAYLGGGRDTQYF. Here the CDR3 DNA reads TGCGCCAGCAGCTTGGCCTACTTAGGGGGGGGCCGAGATACGCAGTATTTT.

The genes are TRBV5-6 and TRBJ1-2; maybe TRBD1 (5 bases). The germline V and J ends were trimmed by 1 base and 0 bases, with 10 bases remaining between them. CDR1 and CDR2 (germline): SGHDT, YYEEEE. The CDR3 totals 15 residues. The CDR3 spells CASSLTGATNYGYTF. CDR3 bases: TGTGCCAGCAGCTTGACAGGTGCGACTAACTATGGCTACACCTTC. The whole variable domain, filled in from reference TRBV5-6 and TRBJ1-2, reads DAGVTQSPTHLIKTRGQQVTLRCSPKSGHDTVSWYQQALGQGPQFIFQYYEEEERQRGNFPDRFSGHQFPNYSSELNVNALLLGDSALYLCASSLTGATNYGYTFGSGTRLTVV.

The chain carries TRBV19 and TRBJ2-2; TRBD1 aligns across 9 bases. The length of the CDR3 is 15 residues. The germline V gene has CDR1 LNHDA and CDR2 SQIVND (reference sequence). With 1 base clipped from V and 6 bases from J, the junction kept 3 bases outside the gene matches. CDR3 region: CASSIARQGAGELFF. The DNA for the CDR3 is TGTGCCAGTAGTATAGCCCGACAGGGGGCCGGGGAGCTGTTTTTT.

V gene TRBV4-1 combines with J gene TRBJ2-2; TRBD2 might be the D (5 bases). The CDR3 extends over 14 amino acids. V was shortened by 3 bases and J by 4 bases, with 9 bases between the two germline ends. The germline V gene has CDR1 MGHRA and CDR2 YSYEKL. CDR3 nucleotides: TGCGCCAGCAGCCATACTAGTTTCACCGGGGAGCTGTTTTTT. Residues: CASSHTSFTGELFF.

The chain carries TRBV19 and TRBJ2-5; D gene uncertain. Germline V gene lookup returns CDR1 LNHDA and CDR2 SQIVND (reference sequence). The CDR3 extends over 13 amino acids. The V gene lost 5 bases and the J gene lost 0 bases, with 7 bases spanning the gap. The CDR3 loop is CASSFANQETQYF. The CDR3 DNA follows: TGTGCCAGTAGTTTTGCAAACCAAGAGACCCAGTACTTC.

The chain recombines TRBV29-1 with TRBJ1-2; 7 bases are a match to TRBD1. The CDR3 runs to 13 residues. The junction had 6 bases not matched to a gene; V was cut back by 1 base and J by 7 bases. Germline V CDR1 and CDR2: SQVTM, ANQGSEA. The CDR3 sequence: CSVEGAGGFGYTF. CDR3 coding DNA: TGCAGCGTTGAAGGCGCAGGGGGTTTTGGCTACACCTTC.